The clone carrying this T cell receptor (beta chain) was picked up many times. The data derive from a study of T cells in Graves' hyperthyroidism and ophthalmopathy. The CDR3 length is 17 residues. The ends were cut back, 4 bases at V and 4 bases at J, with 17 bases in the middle. The germline gives CDR1 MNHEY, CDR2 SMNVEV (reference sequence). There were TCR beta CDR3 regions amplified from RNA transcripts. Carried out on the TCR CDR3, a first-round RT-PCR used the HTBI primer set. Each CDR3 protein is one row after TCRdb ran MiXCR on the multiplex PCR reads. The sample has 250,000 or so distinct CDR3 sequences; about 16% are singletons. The study left out patients who had uncontrolled infection, other autoimmune disease, pregnancy or lactation.

This TCR came from a woman between 50 and 59 years old with Graves' hyperthyroidism that later progressed to Graves' ophthalmopathy. The chain has TRBV27 and TRBJ2-6; no clear D. The material sequenced was blood. Written as DNA, the CDR3 is TGTGCCAGCAGTTCGACCCTAGGCCGTGCAGGGGCCAACGTCCTGACTTTC. Encoded protein: CASSSTLGRAGANVLTF.